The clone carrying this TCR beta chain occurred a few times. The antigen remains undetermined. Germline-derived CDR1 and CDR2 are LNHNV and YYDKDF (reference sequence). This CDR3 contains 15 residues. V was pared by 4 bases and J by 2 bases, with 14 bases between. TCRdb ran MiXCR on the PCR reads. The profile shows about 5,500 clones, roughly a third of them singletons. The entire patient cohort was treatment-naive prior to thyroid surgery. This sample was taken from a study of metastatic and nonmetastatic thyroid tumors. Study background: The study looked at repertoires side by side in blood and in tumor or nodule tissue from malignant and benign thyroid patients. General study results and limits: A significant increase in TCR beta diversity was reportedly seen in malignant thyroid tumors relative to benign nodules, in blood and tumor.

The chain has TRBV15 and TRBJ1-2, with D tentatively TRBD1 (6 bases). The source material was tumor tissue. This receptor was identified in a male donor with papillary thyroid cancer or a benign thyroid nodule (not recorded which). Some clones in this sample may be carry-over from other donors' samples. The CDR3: CATSTADQGNYGYTF. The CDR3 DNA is TGTGCCACCAGCACAGCCGATCAGGGGAACTATGGCTACACCTTC. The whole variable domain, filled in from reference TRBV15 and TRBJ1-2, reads DAMVIQNPRYQVTQFGKPVTLSCSQTLNHNVMYWYQQKSSQAPKLLFHYYDKDFNNEADTPDNFQSRRPNTSFCFLDIRSPGLGDTAMYLCATSTADQGNYGYTFGSGTRLTVV.